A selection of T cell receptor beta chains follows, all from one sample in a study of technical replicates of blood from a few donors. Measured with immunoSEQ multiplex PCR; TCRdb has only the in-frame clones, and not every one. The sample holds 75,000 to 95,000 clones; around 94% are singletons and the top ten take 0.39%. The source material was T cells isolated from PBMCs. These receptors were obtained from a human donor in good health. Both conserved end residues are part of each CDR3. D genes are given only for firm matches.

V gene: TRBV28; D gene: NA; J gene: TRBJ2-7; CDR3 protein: CASHNTGNPYEQYF; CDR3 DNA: TGTGCCAGCCATAATACAGGGAACCCCTACGAGCAGTACTTC
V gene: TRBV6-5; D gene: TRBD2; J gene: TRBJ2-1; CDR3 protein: CASRHRREVDNEQFF; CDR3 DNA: TGTGCCAGCCGACATCGGCGGGAGGTAGACAATGAGCAGTTCTTC
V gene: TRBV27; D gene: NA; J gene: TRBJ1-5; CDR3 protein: CASSLSGRGQPQHF; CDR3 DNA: TGTGCCAGCAGTTTATCTGGGAGGGGTCAGCCCCAGCATTTT
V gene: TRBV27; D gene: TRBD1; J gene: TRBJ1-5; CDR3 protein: CASSFLATGANQPQHF; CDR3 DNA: TGTGCCAGCAGTTTTCTTGCGACAGGGGCCAATCAGCCCCAGCATTTT
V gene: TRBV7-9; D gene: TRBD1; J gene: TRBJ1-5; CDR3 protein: CASSQGGQEPQHF; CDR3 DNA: TGTGCCAGCAGCCAAGGGGGACAGGAGCCCCAGCATTTT
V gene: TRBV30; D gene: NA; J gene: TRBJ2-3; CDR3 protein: CAWKGSGGVTDTQYF; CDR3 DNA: TGTGCCTGGAAGGGTAGCGGAGGGGTTACAGATACGCAGTATTTT
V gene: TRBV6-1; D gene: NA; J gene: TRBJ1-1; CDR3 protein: CASSWTRDTEAFF; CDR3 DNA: TGTGCCAGCAGCTGGACGAGGGACACTGAAGCTTTCTTT
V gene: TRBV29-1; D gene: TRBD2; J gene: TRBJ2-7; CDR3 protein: CSVATSGVYYEQYF; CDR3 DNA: TGCAGCGTTGCAACTAGCGGGGTCTACTACGAGCAGTACTTC
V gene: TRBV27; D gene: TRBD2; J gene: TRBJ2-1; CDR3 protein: CASSLLAGERNEQFF; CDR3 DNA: TGTGCCAGCAGTTTATTGGCGGGAGAAAGGAATGAGCAGTTCTTC
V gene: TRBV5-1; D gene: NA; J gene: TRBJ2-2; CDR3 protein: CASSPMTDLTGELFF; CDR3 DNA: TGCGCCAGCAGCCCGATGACAGACCTGACCGGGGAGCTGTTTTTT
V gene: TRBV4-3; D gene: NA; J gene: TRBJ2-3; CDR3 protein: CASSQARAIGTDTQYF; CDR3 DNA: TGCGCCAGCAGCCAGGCTAGAGCGATCGGCACAGATACGCAGTATTTT
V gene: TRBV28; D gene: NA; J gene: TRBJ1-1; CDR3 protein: CASTRIPAATEAFF; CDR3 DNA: TGTGCCAGCACTCGGATCCCGGCGGCCACTGAAGCTTTCTTT